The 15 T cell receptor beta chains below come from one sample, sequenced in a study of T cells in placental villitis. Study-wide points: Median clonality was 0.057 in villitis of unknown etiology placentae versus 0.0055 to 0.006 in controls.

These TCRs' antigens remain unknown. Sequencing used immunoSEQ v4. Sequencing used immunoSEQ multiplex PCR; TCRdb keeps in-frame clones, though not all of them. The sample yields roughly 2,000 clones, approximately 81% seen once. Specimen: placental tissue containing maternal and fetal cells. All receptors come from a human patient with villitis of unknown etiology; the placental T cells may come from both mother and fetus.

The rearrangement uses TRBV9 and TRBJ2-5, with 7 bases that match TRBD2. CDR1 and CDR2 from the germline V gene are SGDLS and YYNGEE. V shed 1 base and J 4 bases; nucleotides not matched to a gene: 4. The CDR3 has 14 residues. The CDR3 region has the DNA TGTGCCAGCAGCGTAAGCGGGACGGGAGAGACCCAGTACTTC. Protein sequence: CASSVSGTGETQYF.

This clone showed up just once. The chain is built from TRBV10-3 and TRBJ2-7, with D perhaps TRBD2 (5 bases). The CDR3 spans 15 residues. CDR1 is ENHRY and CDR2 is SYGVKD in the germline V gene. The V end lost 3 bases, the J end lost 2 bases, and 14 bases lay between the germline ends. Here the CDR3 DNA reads TGTGCCATCAGTGATGCAGCTAGGGAGCCCTACGAGCAGTACTTC. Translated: CAISDAAREPYEQYF.

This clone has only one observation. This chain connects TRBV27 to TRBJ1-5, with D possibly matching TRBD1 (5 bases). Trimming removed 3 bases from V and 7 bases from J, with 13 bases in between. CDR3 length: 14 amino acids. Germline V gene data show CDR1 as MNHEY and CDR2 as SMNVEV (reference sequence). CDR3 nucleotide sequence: TGTGCCAGCAGTTTGGGGGGGTCGGGACAGCCCCAGCATTTT. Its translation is CASSLGGSGQPQHF.

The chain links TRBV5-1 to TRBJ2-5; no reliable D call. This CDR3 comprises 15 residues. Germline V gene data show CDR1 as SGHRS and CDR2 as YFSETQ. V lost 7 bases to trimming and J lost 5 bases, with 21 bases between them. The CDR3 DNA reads TGCGCCAGCCAGCTGACCGCCCAGCTTTCCGAGACCCAGTACTTC. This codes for CASQLTAQLSETQYF. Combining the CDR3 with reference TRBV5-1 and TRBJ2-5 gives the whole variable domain KAGVTQTPRYLIKTRGQQVTLSCSPISGHRSVSWYQQTPGQGLQFLFEYFSETQRNKGNFPGRFSGRQFSNSRSEMNVSTLELGDSALYLCASQLTAQLSETQYFGPGTRLLVL.

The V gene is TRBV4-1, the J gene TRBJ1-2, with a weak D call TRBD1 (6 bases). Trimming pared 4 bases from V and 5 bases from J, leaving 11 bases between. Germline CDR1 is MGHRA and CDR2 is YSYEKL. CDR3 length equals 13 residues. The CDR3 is CASSPGQRYGYTF. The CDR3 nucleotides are TGCGCCAGCAGCCCGGGACAACGATATGGCTACACCTTC.

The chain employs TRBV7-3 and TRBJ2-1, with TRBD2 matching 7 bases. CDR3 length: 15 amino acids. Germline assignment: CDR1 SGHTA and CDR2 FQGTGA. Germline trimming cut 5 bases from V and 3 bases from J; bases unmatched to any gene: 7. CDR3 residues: CASSPTSANYNEQFF. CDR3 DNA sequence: TGTGCCAGCAGCCCAACTAGCGCTAACTACAATGAGCAGTTCTTC.

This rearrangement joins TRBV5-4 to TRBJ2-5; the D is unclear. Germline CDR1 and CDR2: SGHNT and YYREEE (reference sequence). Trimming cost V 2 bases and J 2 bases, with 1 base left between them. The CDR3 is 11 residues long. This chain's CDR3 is CASSLQETQYF. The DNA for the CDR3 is TGTGCCAGCAGCTTACAAGAGACCCAGTACTTC.

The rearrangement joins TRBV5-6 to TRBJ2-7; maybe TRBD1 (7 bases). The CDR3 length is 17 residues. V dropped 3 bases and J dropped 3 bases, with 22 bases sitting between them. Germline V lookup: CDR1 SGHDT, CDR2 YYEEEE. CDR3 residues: CASSSDYGQEAFYEQYF. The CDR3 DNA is TGTGCCAGCAGCTCGGACTATGGACAGGAAGCGTTCTACGAGCAGTACTTC.

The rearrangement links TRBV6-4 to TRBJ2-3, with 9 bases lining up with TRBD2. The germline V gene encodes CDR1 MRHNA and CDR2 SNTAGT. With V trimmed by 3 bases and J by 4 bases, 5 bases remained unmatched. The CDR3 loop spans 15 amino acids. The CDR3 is CASSEISGSSDTQYF. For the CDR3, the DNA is TGTGCCAGCAGTGAAATTAGCGGGAGTTCAGATACGCAGTATTTT.

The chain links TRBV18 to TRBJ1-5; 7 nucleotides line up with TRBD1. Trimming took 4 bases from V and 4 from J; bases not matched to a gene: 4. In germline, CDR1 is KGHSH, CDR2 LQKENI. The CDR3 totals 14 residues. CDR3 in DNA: TGTGCCAGCTCACAAGGGGGCCCAAATCAGCCCCAGCATTTT. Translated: CASSQGGPNQPQHF. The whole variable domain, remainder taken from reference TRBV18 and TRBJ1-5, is NAGVMQNPRHLVRRRGQEARLRCSPMKGHSHVYWYRQLPEEGLKFMVYLQKENIIDESGMPKERFSAEFPKEGPSILRIQQVVRGDSAAYFCASSQGGPNQPQHFGDGTRLSIL.

CDR3 loop: CAIYDRGQTQYF. In nucleotides, the CDR3 is TGTGCCATCTATGACAGGGGTCAGACCCAGTACTTC. The rearrangement uses TRBV28 and TRBJ2-5; 8 positions match TRBD1. The CDR3 is made up of 12 amino acids. V trimming: 10 bases; J trimming: 6 bases; junction bases outside the gene matches: 7. Germline V gene lookup returns CDR1 MDHEN and CDR2 SYDVKM.

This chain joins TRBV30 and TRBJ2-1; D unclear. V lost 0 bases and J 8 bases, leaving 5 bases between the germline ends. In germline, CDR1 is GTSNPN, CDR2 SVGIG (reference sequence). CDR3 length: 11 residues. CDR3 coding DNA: TGTGCCTGGAGTGTTGGGTATGAGCAGTTCTTC. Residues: CAWSVGYEQFF.

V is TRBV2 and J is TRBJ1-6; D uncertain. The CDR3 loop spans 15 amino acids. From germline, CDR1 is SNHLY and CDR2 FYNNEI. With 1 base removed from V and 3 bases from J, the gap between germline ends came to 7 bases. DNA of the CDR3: TGTGCCAGCAGTGAAGTTGTCCGCTATAATTCACCCCTCCACTTT. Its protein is CASSEVVRYNSPLHF.

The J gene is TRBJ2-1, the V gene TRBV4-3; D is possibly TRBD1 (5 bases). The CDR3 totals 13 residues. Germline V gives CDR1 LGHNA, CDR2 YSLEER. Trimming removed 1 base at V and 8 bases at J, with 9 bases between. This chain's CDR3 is CASSQAGHDEQFF. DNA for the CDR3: TGCGCCAGCAGCCAAGCAGGGCATGATGAGCAGTTCTTC.

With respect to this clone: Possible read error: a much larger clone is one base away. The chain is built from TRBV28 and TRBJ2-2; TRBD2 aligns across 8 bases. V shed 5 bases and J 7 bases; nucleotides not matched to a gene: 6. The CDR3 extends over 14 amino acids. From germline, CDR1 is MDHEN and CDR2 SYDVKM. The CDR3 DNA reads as TGTGCCAGCAGTCGGACTAGCACTAGCGGGGAGCTGTTTTTT. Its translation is CASSRTSTSGELFF.